The rows below give T cell receptor beta chains drawn from one sample of a study of human T cells and chemical hapten exposure. TCRdb processed the RACE reads anew with MiXCR; each CDR3 protein has one entry. The repertoire consists of roughly 260,000 distinct CDR3 sequences, with 7% to 10% occurring once and the leading ten covering over 2%. The sample in question was whole blood, obtained in connection with sensitization to the hapten diphenylcyclopropenone (DPC). The receptors come from a woman aged 35 to 49 with alopecia areata. Some clones in this sample may be carry-over from other donors' samples. The CDR3 runs from the conserved cysteine through the conserved F or W. Each record gives: D gene, J gene, V gene, clone size, CDR3 DNA, CDR3 protein. D genes are given only for firm matches. Clone size is given for some rows only: seen once, a few or many times, or a class if the clone is expanded.

NA TRBJ1-1 TRBV10-3 NA TGTGCCATCAGTCAGGAGCCCCGAATCGGCACTGAAGCTTTCTTT CAISQEPRIGTEAFF
TRBD2 TRBJ2-5 TRBV7-2 NA TGTGCCAGCAGCTTAGCCAAACTAGCGCGGGAGACCCAGTACTTC CASSLAKLARETQYF
NA TRBJ1-5 TRBV28 few TGTGCCAGCAGTTTTCGGGTTGATCAGCCCCAGCATTTT CASSFRVDQPQHF
NA TRBJ2-1 TRBV9 few TGTGCCAGCAGCGGCAGGGGATCAGGATACAATGAGCAGTTCTTC CASSGRGSGYNEQFF
NA TRBJ2-1 TRBV5-4 NA TGTGCCAGCAGCCTCCGCGCAACCGGTCACGATGAGCAGTTCTTC CASSLRATGHDEQFF
NA TRBJ1-1 TRBV29-1 few TGCAGCGTTGGGGTTTCGAGGAACACTGAAGCTTTCTTT CSVGVSRNTEAFF
TRBD1 TRBJ2-1 TRBV6-2/TRBV6-3 NA TGTGCCAGCAGTTACTCTCCGGGACAGGGCATCTACAATGAGCAGTTCTTC CASSYSPGQGIYNEQFF
TRBD2 TRBJ2-3 TRBV15 many TGTGCCACCAGCAGAGGGGGGACTAGCGGGCCTGATACGCAGTATTTT CATSRGGTSGPDTQYF
NA TRBJ1-6 TRBV28 many TGTGCCAGCAGTCTTATGGGGGGTAATTCACCCCTCCACTTT CASSLMGGNSPLHF
NA TRBJ2-2 TRBV6-5 NA TGTGCCAGCAGTCCTGGGCTCTCGATCACCGGGGAGCTGTTTTTT CASSPGLSITGELFF
NA TRBJ2-1 TRBV7-2 many TGTGCCAGCAGCTTTCCGTCGATAGCGCCCGAGCAGTTCTTC CASSFPSIAPEQFF
TRBD1 TRBJ2-3 TRBV28 few TGTGCCAGCAGTACAGGGGGCGCGGGCACAGATACGCAGTATTTT CASSTGGAGTDTQYF
NA TRBJ2-2 TRBV7-3 NA TGTGCCAGCAGCCAGGGGAGGGGAGGCACCGGGGAGCTGTTTTTT CASSQGRGGTGELFF
NA TRBJ1-2 TRBV7-8 NA TGTGCCAGCAGCTCTGCTGGACAAGGGGGACATGGCTACACCTTC CASSSAGQGGHGYTF
NA TRBJ2-7 TRBV27 few TGTGCCAGCAGTGGGGTCAGCTCCTACGAGCAGTACTTC CASSGVSSYEQYF
NA TRBJ2-5 TRBV5-1 few TGCGCCAGCAGGGAGCTGGGCGGCGAGACCCAGTACTTC CASRELGGETQYF
NA TRBJ1-2 TRBV29-1 many TGCAGCGTTGAACCCAGGGAAAACTATGGCTACACCTTC CSVEPRENYGYTF
TRBD2 TRBJ2-5 TRBV7-2 NA TGTGCCAGCAGCCTAAATAGCGGGATCCAAGAGACCCAGTACTTC CASSLNSGIQETQYF
TRBD2 TRBJ2-1 TRBV10-3 many TGTGCCATCAGTGCGGCGGGACTAGGTAGTCCCGATGAGCAGTTCTTC CAISAAGLGSPDEQFF
NA TRBJ2-7 TRBV7-2 many TGTGCCAGCAGCCTCCCCGTAAGGGGGAACGAGCAGTACTTC CASSLPVRGNEQYF
NA TRBJ2-1 TRBV20-1 NA TGCAGTGCTAAACTATATGAGCAGTTCTTC CSAKLYEQFF
NA TRBJ1-2 TRBV28 NA TGTGCCAGCAGTCCCCCGGGACTGGTTTATGGCTACACCTTC CASSPPGLVYGYTF
TRBD1 TRBJ2-4 TRBV20-1 many TGCAGTGCAACGACAGGGGGCGCTCGGAACATTCAGTACTTC CSATTGGARNIQYF
NA TRBJ2-5 TRBV4-3 few TGCGCCAGCAGCCTACTAGCTCAGGAGACCCAGTACTTC CASSLLAQETQYF
NA TRBJ2-3 TRBV10-3 few TGTGCCATCAGTGAGTCGGGCGGATATGACACAGATACGCAGTATTTT CAISESGGYDTDTQYF
NA TRBJ1-5 TRBV6-2/TRBV6-3 few TGTGCCAGCAGTTACACGGACGGAACCCTTAATCAGCCCCAGCATTTT CASSYTDGTLNQPQHF
NA TRBJ2-7 TRBV7-2 NA TGTGCCAGCAGCACCGGGACATTCCCCTACGAGCAGTACTTC CASSTGTFPYEQYF
NA TRBJ2-5 TRBV5-1 few TGCGCCAGCAGCTTGTATGAGTCCGGCGAGACCCAGTACTTC CASSLYESGETQYF
NA TRBJ2-5 TRBV10-2 NA TGCGCCAGCACTGGGCTATCCGGGGTAGAGACCCAGTACTTC CASTGLSGVETQYF
NA TRBJ1-4 TRBV7-2 NA TGTGCCAGCAGCTTAGGGACAGTAACTAATGAAAAACTGTTTTTT CASSLGTVTNEKLFF
NA TRBJ2-7 TRBV11-2 few TGTGCCAGCAGCTTTCACCGGGACTCCTACTACGAGCAGTACTTC CASSFHRDSYYEQYF
NA TRBJ2-7 TRBV6-2/TRBV6-3 many TGTGCCAGCAGTTTGGCCCAGTCCTACGAGCAGTACTTC CASSLAQSYEQYF
TRBD1 TRBJ1-1 TRBV29-1 NA TGCAGCGCCTGGACAGGGAGTGAAGCTTTCTTT CSAWTGSEAFF
TRBD2 TRBJ2-3 TRBV10-3 NA TGTGCCATCAGTGAGTCGGCGACTAGCGGATCCACAGATACGCAGTATTTT CAISESATSGSTDTQYF
TRBD2 TRBJ2-7 TRBV12-3/TRBV12-4 NA TGTGCCAGCAGTTTAAGGGCCGCTAGCGGGGTCTACGAGCAGTACTTC CASSLRAASGVYEQYF
NA TRBJ2-7 TRBV6-5 NA TGTGCCAGCGGGGTTTACGGCACTCTCCCCTACGAGCAGTACTTC CASGVYGTLPYEQYF
TRBD1 TRBJ2-1 TRBV29-1 many TGCAGCGTTGAATTGCCGGCGGACAGGGTGGATGAGCAGTTCTTC CSVELPADRVDEQFF
NA TRBJ1-6 TRBV7-8 NA TGTGCCAGCAGCTTATCCGACCGACTATATAATTCACCCCTCCACTTT CASSLSDRLYNSPLHF
NA TRBJ2-7 TRBV28 NA TGTGCCAGCAGTTCGGGACAAACTACCTACGAGCAGTACTTC CASSSGQTTYEQYF
NA TRBJ2-1 TRBV5-1 few TGCGCCAGCAGCCCCGCTTCCGGGCCGAATGAGCAGTTCTTC CASSPASGPNEQFF
NA TRBJ2-1 TRBV20-1 few TGCAGTGCTAGACGGCAGGGGACCATCAATGAGCAGTTCTTC CSARRQGTINEQFF